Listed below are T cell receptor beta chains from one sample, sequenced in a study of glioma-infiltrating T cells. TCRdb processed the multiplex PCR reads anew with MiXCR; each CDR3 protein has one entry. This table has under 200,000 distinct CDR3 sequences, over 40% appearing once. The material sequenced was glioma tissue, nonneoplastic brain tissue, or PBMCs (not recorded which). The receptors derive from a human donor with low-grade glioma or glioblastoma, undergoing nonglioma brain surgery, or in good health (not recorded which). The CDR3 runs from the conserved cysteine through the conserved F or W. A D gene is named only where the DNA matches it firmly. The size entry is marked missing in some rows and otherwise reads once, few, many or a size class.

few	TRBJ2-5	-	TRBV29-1	CSVERGSETQYF	TGCAGCGTTGAACGGGGGTCAGAGACCCAGTACTTC
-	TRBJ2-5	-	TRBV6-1	CASRAQTQYF	TGTGCCAGCAGAGCCCAGACCCAGTACTTC
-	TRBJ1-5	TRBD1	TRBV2	CASSARQGAGQPKHF	TGTGCCAGCAGCGCGCGACAGGGGGCTGGTCAGCCCAAGCATTTT
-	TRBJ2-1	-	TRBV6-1	CASSESWLLISYNEQFF	TGTGCCAGCAGTGAAAGTTGGCTCCTCATCTCCTACAATGAGCAGTTCTTC
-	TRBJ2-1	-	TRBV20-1	CSATPVVIPNEQFF	TGCAGTGCTACTCCAGTTGTGATCCCCAATGAGCAGTTCTTC
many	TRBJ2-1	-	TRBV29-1	CSVVVANEQFF	TGCAGCGTTGTTGTTGCCAATGAGCAGTTCTTC
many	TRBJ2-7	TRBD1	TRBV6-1	CASSKRRDRGVEQYF	TGTGCCAGCAGTAAACGCCGGGACAGGGGAGTCGAGCAGTACTTC
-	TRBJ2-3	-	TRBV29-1	CSARPASEATDTQYF	TGCAGCGCCCGACCTGCAAGCGAGGCCACTGATACGCAGTATTTT
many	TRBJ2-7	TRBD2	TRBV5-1	CASSPELAGIYEQYF	TGCGCCAGCAGCCCCGAACTAGCGGGAATCTACGAGCAGTACTTC
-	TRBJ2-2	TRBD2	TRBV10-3	CAIERESHGELFF	TGTGCCATCGAGCGGGAGTCCCACGGGGAGCTGTTTTTT
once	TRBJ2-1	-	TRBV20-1	CSDRDLKGYDNEQFF	TGCAGTGATAGAGATCTAAAGGGTTACGACAATGAGCAGTTCTTC
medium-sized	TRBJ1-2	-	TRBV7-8	CASSKGQTNYGYTF	TGTGCCAGCAGCAAAGGACAGACTAACTATGGCTACACCTTC
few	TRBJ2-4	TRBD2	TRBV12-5	CASGLRLAGQNIQYF	TGTGCTAGTGGTTTGCGATTAGCGGGACAAAACATTCAGTACTTC
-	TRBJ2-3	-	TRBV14	CASSLRLDNSTQYF	TGTGCCAGCAGCCTTCGACTCGATAACTCGACGCAGTATTTT
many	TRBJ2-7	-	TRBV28	CASSLLDGSPYEQYF	TGTGCCAGCAGTTTGTTGGACGGCTCCCCTTACGAGCAGTACTTC
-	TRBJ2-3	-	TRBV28	CASSLVGLADKQYF	TGTGCCAGCAGCTTAGTCGGCTTGGCGGATAAGCAGTATTTT
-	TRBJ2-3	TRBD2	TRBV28	CASISTKQRGRAATSTDTQYF	TGTGCCAGCATTTCTACAAAGCAGAGAGGGAGGGCCGCCACAAGCACAGATACGCAGTATTTT
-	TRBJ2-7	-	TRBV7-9	CASSLGTANYEQYF	TGTGCCAGCAGCTTAGGGACTGCGAACTACGAGCAGTACTTC
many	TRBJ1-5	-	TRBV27	CASPLNPPTGRGKGGNQPQHF	TGTGCCAGCCCATTGAATCCCCCTACGGGACGGGGGAAGGGTGGCAATCAGCCCCAGCATTTT
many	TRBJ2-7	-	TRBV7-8	CASSPPPRGDLSYEQYF	TGTGCCAGCAGCCCTCCCCCCCGAGGGGATCTTAGCTACGAGCAGTACTTC
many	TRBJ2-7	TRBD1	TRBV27	CASSLSRTGEGEQYF	TGTGCCAGCAGCCTCAGCCGGACAGGGGAAGGCGAGCAGTACTTC
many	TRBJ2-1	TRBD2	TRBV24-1	CATSDLPTSGMLNEQFF	TGTGCCACCAGTGATCTTCCCACTAGCGGGATGCTCAATGAGCAGTTCTTC
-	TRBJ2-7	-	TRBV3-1	CASSQDRSQWEQYF	TGTGCCAGCAGCCAAGATCGTAGCCAATGGGAGCAGTACTTC
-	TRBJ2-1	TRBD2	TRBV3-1	CASSLLHGTSGRSYNEQFF	TGTGCCAGCAGCCTTCTACACGGGACTAGCGGGAGGTCCTACAATGAGCAGTTCTTC